This entry lists 23 T cell receptor beta chains sequenced from one sample in a study of T cell changes during pregnancy in multiple sclerosis. Only in-frame clones appear in the TCRdb table, and some are missing; sequencing was by immunoSEQ multiplex PCR. The table lists about 18,000 clones, around 89% of them singletons. The material sequenced was CD4+ T cells from peripheral blood mononuclear cells, taken in the first trimester of pregnancy. The receptors come from a female donor in good health, enrolled as a control in a pregnancy study.

This sequence joins TRBV9 and TRBJ1-4; 7 positions agree with TRBD1. The ends lost 3 bases at V and 2 bases at J; junction bases unmatched: 4. From germline, CDR1 is SGDLS and CDR2 YYNGEE. The CDR3 contains 15 residues. CDR3 region: CASSATGWTNEKLFF. CDR3 coding DNA: TGTGCCAGCAGCGCGACAGGGTGGACTAATGAAAAACTGTTTTTT.

The chain joins TRBV5-4 to TRBJ1-2, with 8 nucleotides matching TRBD1. Germline values: CDR1 SGHNT, CDR2 YYREEE (reference sequence). The CDR3 is 14 amino acids. With 4 bases clipped from V and 8 bases from J, the junction kept 10 bases outside the gene matches. The CDR3 is CASSEVQGGRGYTF. The CDR3 coding sequence is TGTGCCAGCAGCGAAGTACAGGGGGGAAGGGGCTACACCTTC.

The genes are TRBV4-2 and TRBJ2-3; 11 nucleotides align to TRBD2. Per the germline V gene, CDR1 is LGHNA and CDR2 is YNFKEQ. The CDR3 consists of 17 residues. Trimming cost V 5 bases and J 2 bases; bases outside gene matches: 9. In DNA form, the CDR3 reads TGTGCCAGCAGCAACCTCCCGGGACTAGCGGACACAGATACGCAGTATTTT. Its translation is CASSNLPGLADTDTQYF.

This clone was picked up one time. The CDR3 loop reads CSVLRERGEQFF. The DNA of the CDR3 is TGCAGCGTTCTTCGGGAGAGGGGCGAGCAGTTCTTC. The genes are TRBV29-1 and TRBJ2-1, with a weak D call TRBD2 (6 bases). CDR3 size: 12 residues. Germline assignment: CDR1 SQVTM and CDR2 ANQGSEA. The ends were cut back, 5 bases at V and 10 bases at J, with 15 bases in the middle.

V and J are TRBV5-1 and TRBJ2-7; D may be TRBD2 (6 bases). Germline V gene data show CDR1 as SGHRS and CDR2 as YFSETQ. The CDR3 length is 16 residues. Trimming removed 4 bases from V and 2 bases from J, with 19 bases in between. CDR3 loop: CASSPSWDSPAYEQYF. CDR3 sequence (DNA): TGCGCCAGCAGCCCATCGTGGGACTCCCCCGCCTACGAGCAGTACTTC.

V and J are TRBV25-1 and TRBJ2-5; tentative D call: TRBD1 (5 bases). This CDR3 contains 15 residues. The germline gives CDR1 MGHDK, CDR2 SYGVNS. V shed 1 base and J shed 1 base, with 10 bases lying between them. The CDR3 nucleotides are TGTGCCAGCAGTGAATCGGGTCAGGGCCAAGAGACCCAGTACTTC. Translated: CASSESGQGQETQYF. The full variable domain, rest sourced from reference TRBV25-1 and TRBJ2-5, is EADIYQTPRYLVIGTGKKITLECSQTMGHDKMYWYQQDPGMELHLIHYSYGVNSTEKGDLSSESTVSRIRTEHFPLTLESARPSHTSQYLCASSESGQGQETQYFGPGTRLLVL.

The chain carries TRBV5-4 and TRBJ2-3; 9 nucleotides align to TRBD2. CDR3 length equals 18 residues. CDR1 is SGHNT, CDR2 YYREEE, per germline (reference sequence). The V gene end was trimmed by 1 base and the J gene end by 0 bases; junction bases not matched to a gene: 9. The CDR3 here is CASSLSSGGPASTDTQYF. CDR3 coding DNA: TGTGCCAGCAGCTTGTCGAGCGGGGGGCCGGCTAGCACAGATACGCAGTATTTT.

This chain links TRBV19 with TRBJ1-1, with 7 bases aligning to TRBD1. The ends lost 6 bases at V and 3 bases at J; junction bases unmatched: 10. Germline lookup yields CDR1 LNHDA and CDR2 SQIVND (reference sequence). This CDR3 has 15 amino acids. CDR3 protein: CASRDRAGGDTEAFF. The CDR3 DNA sequence: TGTGCCAGTAGAGACAGGGCAGGAGGGGACACTGAAGCTTTCTTT. The whole variable domain, remainder taken from reference TRBV19 and TRBJ1-1, is DGGITQSPKYLFRKEGQNVTLSCEQNLNHDAMYWYRQDPGQGLRLIYYSQIVNDFQKGDIAEGYSVSREKKESFPLTVTSAQKNPTAFYLCASRDRAGGDTEAFFGQGTRLTVV.

The chain links TRBV5-1 to TRBJ2-7, with 11 bases fitting TRBD2. V dropped 0 bases and J dropped 0; count of bases not matched to a gene: 5. The V gene's germline CDR1 is SGHRS and CDR2 YFSETQ. The CDR3 spans 17 residues. The CDR3 coding sequence is TGCGCCAGCAGCTTGGAGGCTAGCGGGAGGTTCTCCTACGAGCAGTACTTC. This gives the protein CASSLEASGRFSYEQYF.

This clone turned up a few times. Here the CDR3 reads CASSEAPRETQYF. The CDR3 DNA sequence: TGTGCCAGCAGCGAGGCCCCTAGGGAGACCCAGTACTTC. The chain couples TRBV9 to TRBJ2-5; D ambiguous. The CDR3 loop spans 13 amino acids. Germline V gives CDR1 SGDLS, CDR2 YYNGEE. The V and J ends lost 3 bases and 5 bases respectively, with 11 bases between them.

The CDR3 sequence: CASSAGSYNEQFF. CDR3 coding DNA: TGTGCCAGCAGTGCGGGCTCCTACAATGAGCAGTTCTTC. V and J are TRBV6-4 and TRBJ2-1; D not certain. Germline CDR1 MRHNA, CDR2 SNTAGT. This CDR3 contains 13 residues. The V and J ends lost 4 bases and 0 bases respectively, with 4 bases between them.

This sequence joins TRBV5-4 and TRBJ2-3; 9 bases are shared with TRBD2. V gave up 0 bases and J gave up 0 bases; unmatched junction bases: 5. Germline CDR1 reads SGHNT; CDR2 reads YYREEE (reference sequence). This CDR3 comprises 17 residues. The CDR3 reads CASSLGASGKSTDTQYF. In DNA form, the CDR3 reads TGTGCCAGCAGCTTGGGGGCTAGCGGGAAGAGCACAGATACGCAGTATTTT. Looking up the rest from reference TRBV5-4 and TRBJ2-3 gives the full variable domain: ETGVTQSPTHLIKTRGQQVTLRCSSQSGHNTVSWYQQALGQGPQFIFQYYREEENGRGNFPPRFSGLQFPNYSSELNVNALELDDSALYLCASSLGASGKSTDTQYFGPGTRLTVL.

This chain connects TRBV5-4 to TRBJ2-1, with D unresolved. V lost 4 bases and J 0 bases, leaving 11 bases between the germline ends. This CDR3 region has 15 residues. Germline V lookup: CDR1 SGHNT, CDR2 YYREEE (reference sequence). CDR3 protein: CASSPESRSYNEQFF. Here the CDR3 DNA reads TGTGCCAGCAGCCCGGAGAGCCGCTCCTACAATGAGCAGTTCTTC.

The CDR3 bases are TGCGCCAGCAGCCAGGAGCGAGGTACCCTCCACTTT. Its protein product is CASSQERGTLHF. This chain links TRBV4-3 with TRBJ1-6, with D hard to call. The germline V and J ends were trimmed by 3 bases and 14 bases, with 11 bases remaining between them. Germline lookup yields CDR1 LGHNA and CDR2 YSLEER. This CDR3 comprises 12 residues.

The V call is TRBV28, the J call TRBJ1-1, with D perhaps matching TRBD1 (5 bases). There are 11 residues in the CDR3. The ends were cut back, 2 bases at V and 10 bases at J, with 8 bases in the middle. CDR1 and CDR2 from the germline V gene are MDHEN and SYDVKM. Here the CDR3 DNA reads TGTGCCAGCAGTTTAAAAACAGGAGCTTTCTTT. This sequence encodes CASSLKTGAFF.

This chain uses TRBV9 with TRBJ2-1; 11 nucleotides agree with TRBD2. CDR1 and CDR2 (germline): SGDLS, YYNGEE. The V gene end was trimmed by 5 bases and the J gene end by 10 bases; junction bases not matched to a gene: 5. CDR3 length equals 13 residues. The CDR3 DNA follows: TGTGCCAGCAGGACTAGCGGGAATCCCGAGCAGTTCTTC. It yields the protein CASRTSGNPEQFF.

The chain employs TRBV27 and TRBJ1-1; D is perhaps TRBD1 (5 bases). Germline loops: CDR1 MNHEY, CDR2 SMNVEV (reference sequence). V lost 0 bases to trimming and J lost 3 bases, with 17 bases between them. The CDR3 is 17 residues long. The CDR3 is CASSLSRQGTPYTEAFF. DNA of the CDR3: TGTGCCAGCAGTTTATCGAGGCAGGGAACCCCGTACACTGAAGCTTTCTTT.

The chain is built from TRBV2 and TRBJ2-2; 7 bases line up with TRBD2. Trimming cost V 0 bases and J 6 bases; bases outside gene matches: 4. CDR3 size: 15 residues. Germline loops: CDR1 SNHLY, CDR2 FYNNEI. CDR3 amino acids: CASSEAGGTPGELFF. Written as DNA, the CDR3 is TGTGCCAGCAGTGAAGCGGGAGGGACCCCCGGGGAGCTGTTTTTT.

The V and J genes are TRBV27 and TRBJ1-1; a possible D gene is TRBD1 (5 bases). Germline V lookup: CDR1 MNHEY, CDR2 SMNVEV (reference sequence). Between the trimmed V and J ends, which lost 5 bases and 6 bases, there was a span of 22 bases. The CDR3 contains 16 residues. The CDR3 DNA is TGTGCCAGCAGTCTCGGACGGAGGGGAGACTTGGCTGAAGCTTTCTTT. Its translation is CASSLGRRGDLAEAFF.

The rearrangement links TRBV15 to TRBJ2-7, with 7 positions matching TRBD2. Germline-derived CDR1 and CDR2 are LNHNV and YYDKDF (reference sequence). Germline trimming cut 3 bases from V and 4 bases from J; bases unmatched to any gene: 6. CDR3 size: 14 residues. The CDR3 DNA sequence: TGTGCCACCAGCAGTGGGGAGGGCCGATACGAGCAGTACTTC. Its protein product is CATSSGEGRYEQYF.

This clone was detected only once. The chain links TRBV7-2 to TRBJ2-3; 16 bases are shared with TRBD2. V lost 4 bases, J lost 4 bases, and 8 bases stayed unmatched. Germline V gene lookup returns CDR1 SGHTA and CDR2 FQGNSA. The CDR3 has 18 amino acids. This CDR3 is CASSWTGTSGGEADTQYF. The CDR3 coding sequence is TGTGCCAGCAGCTGGACCGGGACTAGCGGGGGGGAGGCAGATACGCAGTATTTT.

The chain is built from TRBV29-1 and TRBJ2-1; maybe TRBD1 (5 bases). The CDR3 length is 11 residues. V gave up 3 bases and J gave up 9 bases, with 9 bases separating them. The germline CDR1 and CDR2 sequences are SQVTM and ANQGSEA. The CDR3 DNA reads TGCAGCGTTGAGGGGCGACTTGAGCAGTTCTTC. Its translation is CSVEGRLEQFF.

The V gene is TRBV7-2, the J gene TRBJ1-2; 8 nucleotides match TRBD1. The CDR3 spans 13 residues. V lost 5 bases, J lost 4 bases, and 3 bases stayed unmatched. The germline gives CDR1 SGHTA, CDR2 FQGNSA. CDR3 nucleotide sequence: TGTGCCAGCAGCGTGACAGGGGCCTATGGCTACACCTTC. Residues: CASSVTGAYGYTF.